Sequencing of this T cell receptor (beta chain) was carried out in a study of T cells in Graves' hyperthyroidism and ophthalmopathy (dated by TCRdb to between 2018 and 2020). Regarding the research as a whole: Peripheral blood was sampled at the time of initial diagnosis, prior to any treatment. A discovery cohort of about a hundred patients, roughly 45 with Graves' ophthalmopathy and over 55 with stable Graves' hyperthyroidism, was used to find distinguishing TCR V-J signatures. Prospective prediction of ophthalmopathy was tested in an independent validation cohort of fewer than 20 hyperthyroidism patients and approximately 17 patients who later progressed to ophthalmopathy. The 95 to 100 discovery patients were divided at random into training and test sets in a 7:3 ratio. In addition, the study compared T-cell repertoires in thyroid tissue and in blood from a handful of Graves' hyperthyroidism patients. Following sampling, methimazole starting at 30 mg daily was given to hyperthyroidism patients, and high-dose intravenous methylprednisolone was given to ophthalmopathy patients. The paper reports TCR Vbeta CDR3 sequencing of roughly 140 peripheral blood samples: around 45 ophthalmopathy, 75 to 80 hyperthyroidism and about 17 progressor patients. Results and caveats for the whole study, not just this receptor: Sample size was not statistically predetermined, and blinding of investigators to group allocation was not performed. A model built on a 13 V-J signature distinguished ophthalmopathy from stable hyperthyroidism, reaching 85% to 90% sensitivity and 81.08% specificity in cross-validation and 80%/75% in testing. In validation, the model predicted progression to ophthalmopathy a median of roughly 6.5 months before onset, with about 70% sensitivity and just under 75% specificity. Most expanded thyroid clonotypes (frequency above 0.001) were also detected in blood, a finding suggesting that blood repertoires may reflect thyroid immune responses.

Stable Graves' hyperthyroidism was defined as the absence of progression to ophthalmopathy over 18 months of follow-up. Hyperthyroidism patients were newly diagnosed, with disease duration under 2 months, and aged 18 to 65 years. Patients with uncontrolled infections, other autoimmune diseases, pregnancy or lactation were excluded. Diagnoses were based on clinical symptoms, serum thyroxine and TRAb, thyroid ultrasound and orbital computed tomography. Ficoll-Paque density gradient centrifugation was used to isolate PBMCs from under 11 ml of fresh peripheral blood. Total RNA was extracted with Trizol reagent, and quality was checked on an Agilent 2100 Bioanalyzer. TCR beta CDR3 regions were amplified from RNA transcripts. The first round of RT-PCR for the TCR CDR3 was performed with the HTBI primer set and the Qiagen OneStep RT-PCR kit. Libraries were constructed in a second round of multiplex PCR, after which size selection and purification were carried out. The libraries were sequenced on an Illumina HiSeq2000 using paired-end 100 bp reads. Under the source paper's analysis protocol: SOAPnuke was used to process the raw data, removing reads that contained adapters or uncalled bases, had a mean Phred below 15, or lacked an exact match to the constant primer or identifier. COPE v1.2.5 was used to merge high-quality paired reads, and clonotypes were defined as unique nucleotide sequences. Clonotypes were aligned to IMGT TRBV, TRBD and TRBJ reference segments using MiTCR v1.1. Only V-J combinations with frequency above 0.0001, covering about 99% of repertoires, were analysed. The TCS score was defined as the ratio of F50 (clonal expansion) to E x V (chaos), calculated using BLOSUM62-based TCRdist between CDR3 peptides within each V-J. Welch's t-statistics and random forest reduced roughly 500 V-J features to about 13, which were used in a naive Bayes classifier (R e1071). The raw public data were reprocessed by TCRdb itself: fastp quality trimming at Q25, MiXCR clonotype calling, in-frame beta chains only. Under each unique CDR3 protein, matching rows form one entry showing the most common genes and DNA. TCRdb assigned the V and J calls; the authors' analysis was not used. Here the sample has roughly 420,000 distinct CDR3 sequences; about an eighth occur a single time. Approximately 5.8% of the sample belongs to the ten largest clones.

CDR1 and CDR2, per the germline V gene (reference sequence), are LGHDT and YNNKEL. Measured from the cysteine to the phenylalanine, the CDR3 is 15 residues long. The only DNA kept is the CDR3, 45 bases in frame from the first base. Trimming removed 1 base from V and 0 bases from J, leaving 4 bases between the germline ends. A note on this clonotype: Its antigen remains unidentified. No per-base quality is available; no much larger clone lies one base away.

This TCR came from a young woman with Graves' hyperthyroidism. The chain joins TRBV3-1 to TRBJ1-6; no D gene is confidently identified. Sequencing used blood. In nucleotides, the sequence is TGTGCCAGCAGCCAAGGAGGCTCCTATAATTCACCCCTCCACTTT. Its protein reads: CASSQGGSYNSPLHF.